A single sample gave rise to the 18 T cell receptor beta chains below, sequenced in a study of read filtering for tumor transcriptome and immune sequencing. This library used roughly 370 ng RNA and molecular barcoded adaptors spanning alpha/delta and beta/gamma chains. TCRdb recomputed calls from the reads with MiXCR, one row per CDR3 protein. In the table there are tens of thousands of distinct CDR3 sequences, roughly a fifth of which are singletons. Source material: a population of CD138-negative cells sorted from bone marrow. All receptors derive from a donor aged 40 or older with multiple myeloma.

Turning to this clonotype: An end of the junction differs from the germline gene, which may be a read error. The rearrangement joins TRBV5-1 to TRBJ2-1, with D perhaps matching TRBD2 (6 bases). CDR3 length: 13 amino acids. From germline, CDR1 is SGHRS and CDR2 YFSETQ. CDR3 bases: TGCGCCAGTCGGACTAACTCAGGCAATGAGCGGTTCTTC. Translation: CASRTNSGNERFF.

This clonotype was found once. The conserved final phenylalanine or tryptophan is absent from the CDR3, which likely points to a read error. This chain connects TRBV2 to TRBJ2-1; tentative D call: TRBD2 (6 bases). Germline V gene data show CDR1 as SNHLY and CDR2 as FYNNEI. This CDR3 is built from 16 residues. With 3 bases removed from V and 0 bases from J, the gap between germline ends came to 12 bases. CDR3 nucleotides: TGTGCCAGCAGTGATCGCGGGGCGGGCTCCTACAATGAGCAGTTCCTC. Protein sequence: CASSDRGAGSYNEQFL.

On this clonotype itself: A much more abundant neighbour one base away suggests this may be a read error. The gene calls are TRBV5-1 and TRBJ1-4; D may be TRBD1 (6 bases). CDR3 length: 15 residues. Germline CDR1 and CDR2: SGHRS and YFSETQ. The CDR3 sequence is CASSQGTATNEELFF. CDR3 DNA sequence: TGCGCCAGCAGCCAGGGGACCGCAACTAATGAAGAACTGTTTTTT.

Ten or more counts support this clonotype. V usage is TRBV6-5 and J usage is TRBJ2-2, with TRBD1 as a possible D gene (6 bases). Germline loops: CDR1 MNHEY, CDR2 SVGAGI. The CDR3 totals 15 residues. The germline V and J ends were trimmed by 6 bases and 0 bases, with 11 bases remaining between them. Here the CDR3 DNA reads TGTGCCAGCAGCCAGAACAGGGCGAACACCGGGGAGCTGTTTTTT. Translation gives CASSQNRANTGELFF.

This clonotype was detected ten times or more. Written as DNA, the CDR3 is TGTGCCAGCAATATTCAGGGGGGGACTGAAGCTTTCTTT. Its translation is CASNIQGGTEAFF. This chain joins TRBV2 and TRBJ1-1; 7 bases align to TRBD1. CDR1 is SNHLY and CDR2 is FYNNEI in the germline V gene. The CDR3 length is 13 residues. V lost 7 bases and J lost 5; bases outside the gene matches: 7. Based on the CDR3 plus reference TRBV2 and TRBJ1-1, the full variable domain is EPEVTQTPSHQVTQMGQEVILRCVPISNHLYFYWYRQILGQKVEFLVSFYNNEISEKSEIFDDQFSVERPDGSNFTLKIRSTKLEDSAMYFCASNIQGGTEAFFGQGTRLTVV.

This sequence joins TRBV19 and TRBJ2-2; tentative D call: TRBD2 (6 bases). Germline values: CDR1 LNHDA, CDR2 SQIVND (reference sequence). The V end was cut by 3 bases, the J end by 0 bases, with 14 bases between. The CDR3 length is 17 residues. CDR3 sequence reads: CASSISGGAPNTGELFF. In DNA form, the CDR3 reads TGTGCCAGTAGTATTAGCGGAGGAGCGCCGAACACCGGGGAGCTGTTTTTT.

Worth noting for this clonotype: This may be a read error, as it is one base from a much larger clone. The V gene is TRBV5-5, the J gene TRBJ2-5, with D maybe TRBD2 (7 bases). The CDR3 is made up of 17 amino acids. Between the trimmed V and J ends, which lost 6 bases and 4 bases, there was a span of 25 bases. Germline V gene data show CDR1 as SGHKS and CDR2 as YYEKEE (reference sequence). CDR3 nucleotides: TGTGCCAGCACCCCCCCCGGAGGGGGGGCGGTCATAGAGACCCAGTACTTC. This encodes CASTPPGGGAVIETQYF.

This clonotype showed up many times. This chain links TRBV27 with TRBJ1-5; D is perhaps TRBD1 (6 bases). From germline, CDR1 is MNHEY and CDR2 SMNVEV (reference sequence). The length of the CDR3 is 17 residues. V gave up 3 bases and J gave up 5 bases, with 20 bases separating them. In DNA, the CDR3 is TGTGCCAGCAGTTTTACCCGGCCCGGGGGCAACTATCAGCCCCAGCATTTT. Translation gives CASSFTRPGGNYQPQHF.

This clonotype is a singleton in its sample. A much larger clonotype is one base distant, so this may be a read error. The rearrangement uses TRBV15 and TRBJ2-5; 7 bases are a match to TRBD2. CDR1 is LNHNV and CDR2 is YYDKDF in the germline V gene (reference sequence). V lost 5 bases, J lost 4 bases, and 7 bases stayed unmatched. The CDR3 totals 14 residues. Here the CDR3 reads CATSGGSGGETQYF. The CDR3 DNA reads TGTGCCACCAGCGGAGGTTCGGGGGGAGAGACCCAGTACTTC.

This clonotype was counted only a few times. The chain joins TRBV20-1 to TRBJ1-5; 9 bases map to TRBD1. CDR3 length equals 15 residues. Losses at the gene ends were 4 bases for V and 2 bases for J; bases not matched to a gene: 6. CDR1 and CDR2 from the germline V gene are DFQATT and SNEGSKA (reference sequence). This CDR3 reads CSAISGQGGNQPQHF. The DNA for the CDR3 is TGCAGTGCTATATCGGGACAGGGAGGCAATCAGCCCCAGCATTTT.

In this sample, this clonotype turned up many times. The chain couples TRBV15 to TRBJ1-3; weak D call: TRBD1 (6 bases). V was trimmed by 1 base and J by 0 bases, leaving 13 bases between them. The CDR3 consists of 17 residues. CDR1 is LNHNV and CDR2 is YYDKDF in the germline V gene (reference sequence). The CDR3 nucleotides read TGTGCCACCAGCAGAGCTGGACAGAAGAGCTCTGGAAACACCATATATTTT. Amino acid sequence: CATSRAGQKSSGNTIYF.

V and J are TRBV20-1 and TRBJ2-7, with TRBD2 matching 7 bases. This CDR3 region has 13 residues. Trimming took 2 bases from V and 3 from J; bases not matched to a gene: 4. In germline, CDR1 is DFQATT, CDR2 SNEGSKA (reference sequence). The CDR3 coding sequence is TGCAGTGCTAGAAAAGCGGGGCTCTACGAGCAGTACTTC. This encodes CSARKAGLYEQYF.

This clonotype was counted many times. J is TRBJ2-1 and V is TRBV20-1, with D unclear. Germline CDR1 reads DFQATT; CDR2 reads SNEGSKA (reference sequence). This CDR3 comprises 14 residues. V gave up 1 base and J gave up 7 bases, with 14 bases separating them. CDR3 in amino acids: CSARVGALGNEQFF. CDR3 sequence (DNA): TGCAGTGCTAGAGTTGGAGCCCTGGGTAATGAGCAGTTCTTC.

This clonotype has at least ten counts. The chain employs TRBV19 and TRBJ1-5; possible D gene TRBD1, 6 bases. V was shortened by 7 bases and J by 1 base, with 11 bases between the two germline ends. Per the germline V gene, CDR1 is LNHDA and CDR2 is SQIVND (reference sequence). This CDR3 comprises 14 residues. The chain's CDR3 is CASTRGLSNQPQHF. The CDR3 coding sequence is TGTGCCAGTACCAGGGGCCTAAGCAATCAGCCCCAGCATTTT.

At least ten counts were recorded for this clonotype. The chain carries TRBV20-1 and TRBJ1-5, with TRBD1 matching over 7 bases. The length of the CDR3 is 14 residues. The ends lost 1 base at V and 7 bases at J; junction bases unmatched: 7. Germline-derived CDR1 and CDR2 are DFQATT and SNEGSKA (reference sequence). In DNA, the CDR3 is TGCAGTGCTAGAGTTGGGACAGAGGCACAGCCCCAGCATTTT. It encodes CSARVGTEAQPQHF.

This chain joins TRBV6-5 and TRBJ2-7; 7 nucleotides line up with TRBD2. The V segment lost 0 bases and the J segment 7 bases; nucleotides outside the gene matches: 3. The CDR3 consists of 13 residues. Germline V gene data show CDR1 as MNHEY and CDR2 as SVGAGI. The CDR3: CASSYSKRGEQYF. CDR3 DNA: TGTGCCAGCAGTTACTCTAAGCGGGGTGAGCAGTACTTC.

This clonotype has a count of ten or more. The chain joins TRBV28 to TRBJ2-6; D ambiguous. Germline V gene sequence: CDR1 MDHEN, CDR2 SYDVKM. The ends were cut back, 6 bases at V and 0 bases at J, with 9 bases in the middle. This CDR3 has 15 residues. The CDR3 sequence is CASRPRSSGANVLTF. CDR3 DNA sequence: TGTGCCAGCAGACCAAGGAGCTCTGGGGCCAACGTCCTGACTTTC. Filled out from reference TRBV28 and TRBJ2-6, the complete variable domain reads DVKVTQSSRYLVKRTGEKVFLECVQDMDHENMFWYRQDPGLGLRLIYFSYDVKMKEKGDIPEGYSVSREKKERFSLILESASTNQTSMYLCASRPRSSGANVLTFGAGSRLTVL.

In its sample, this clonotype was seen many times. The chain recombines TRBV14 with TRBJ2-3, with 8 bases that match TRBD2. The CDR3 covers 17 residues. Germline-derived CDR1 and CDR2 are SGHDN and FVKESK. J gave up 4 bases and V 0 bases, and 9 bases lay outside the gene matches. The DNA for the CDR3 is TGTGCCAGCAGCCAAGATTGGGAGCGGGAGATGTCAGATACGCAGTATTTT. Translation: CASSQDWEREMSDTQYF.